The table lists the clone carrying this T cell receptor beta chain with many counts. Its antigen is currently unknown. The sample is drawn from a study of T cells in Graves' hyperthyroidism and ophthalmopathy. Study-level information: Once the initial diagnosis was made, peripheral blood was obtained before any treatment.

General study points: Most clonotypes that expanded in the thyroid above 0.001 also showed up in blood. Ophthalmopathy and stable hyperthyroidism were separated by a 13 V-J model.

This CDR3 is built from 14 residues. Germline CDR1 is SGDLS and CDR2 is YYNGEE. The V gene end was trimmed by 7 bases and the J gene end by 5 bases; junction bases not matched to a gene: 10. The CDR3 regions of TCR beta were amplified from RNA transcripts. An initial round of RT-PCR targeting the TCR CDR3 relied on the HTBI primer set. TCRdb fed the multiplex PCR reads into MiXCR, producing one record per CDR3 protein. The data contain fewer than 110,000 distinct CDR3 sequences, over 45% of them singletons. Orbital computed tomography and thyroid ultrasound, together with serum TRAb and thyroxine and clinical symptoms, were used for diagnoses.

The sample taken for sequencing was blood. The clonotype was recovered from a man aged 40-49 years with Graves' hyperthyroidism. The chain has TRBV9 and TRBJ1-1; 8 bases are shared with TRBD1. This CDR3 reads CASLNRQGRTEAFF. CDR3 sequence (DNA): TGTGCCAGCCTAAACCGACAGGGGAGGACTGAAGCTTTCTTT.